These 9 T cell receptor beta chains share one sample of origin, sequenced in a study of identical twins. TCRdb re-analysed the 5' RACE reads in MiXCR, keeping a single row per CDR3 protein. The data show hundreds of thousands of distinct CDR3 sequences, roughly a quarter seen once. The same data also went into a second study, on T cells expressing NK-cell markers.

Sequencing was performed on CD4+ T cells sorted from blood. Every receptor here comes from a woman aged 18 to 35 in good health.

The chain is built from TRBV15 and TRBJ2-2, with 11 positions matching TRBD1. The germline gives CDR1 LNHNV, CDR2 YYDKDF (reference sequence). Trimming removed 8 bases from V and 4 bases from J; junction bases left unmatched: 3. The CDR3 length is 14 residues. The CDR3 nucleotides read TGTGCCACCCGGGGACAGGGGGTCACCGGGGAGCTGTTTTTT. It specifies CATRGQGVTGELFF.

This chain joins TRBV2 and TRBJ1-5; the match to TRBD1 covers 8 bases. V lost 6 bases to trimming and J lost 5 bases; unmatched junction nucleotides: 12. The CDR3 length is 16 residues. The germline gives CDR1 SNHLY, CDR2 FYNNEI. DNA of the CDR3: TGTGCCAGCAGCCCCCTTACCGGGACAGGCTATCAGCCCCAGCATTTT. Translated: CASSPLTGTGYQPQHF.

The J gene is TRBJ2-7, the V gene TRBV7-3, with 9 bases aligning to TRBD1. Germline V gene lookup returns CDR1 SGHTA and CDR2 FQGTGA. V shed 5 bases and J 9 bases; nucleotides not matched to a gene: 8. The CDR3 runs to 13 residues. In DNA, the CDR3 is TGTGCCAGCAGCCCCGGGACAGGGAACGTGCAGTACTTC. Encoded protein: CASSPGTGNVQYF.

The chain recombines TRBV12-3 or TRBV12-4 with TRBJ2-6, with 8 bases that match TRBD1. The CDR3 totals 15 residues. J was trimmed by 2 bases and V by 6 bases; bases with no gene match: 3. CDR3 bases: TGTGCCAGCAGCCAGGACAGGGCTGGGGCCAACGTCCTGACTTTC. It yields the protein CASSQDRAGANVLTF.

The CDR3 region has the DNA TGTGCCAGCAGCCAAGTAGAAGGGACAACAGCCTCTAATGAAAAACTGTTTTTT. As protein: CASSQVEGTTASNEKLFF. The V gene is TRBV4-2, the J gene TRBJ1-4; D possibly corresponds to TRBD1 (6 bases). The CDR3 has 18 residues. Germline CDR1 reads LGHNA; CDR2 reads YNFKEQ. Trimming shortened V by 1 base and J by 3 bases, and 18 bases separated the two germline ends.

V is TRBV12-3 or TRBV12-4 and J is TRBJ2-5; 9 nucleotides match TRBD1. The length of the CDR3 is 15 residues. V gave up 6 bases and J gave up 2 bases; unmatched junction bases: 7. CDR3 coding DNA: TGTGCCAGCAGCTCCCATGGACAGGGGCAAGAGACCCAGTACTTC. As protein: CASSSHGQGQETQYF.

There are a few counts of this clonotype. The chain is built from TRBV7-9 and TRBJ2-3; D not certain. The CDR3 is 13 amino acids. V was pared by 3 bases and J by 8 bases, with 12 bases between. The germline V gene has CDR1 SEHNR and CDR2 FQNEAQ (reference sequence). The CDR3 DNA reads TGTGCCAGCAGCTTCTACCTTGGCGGTACGCAGTATTTT. It encodes CASSFYLGGTQYF. Complete variable domain (other parts from reference TRBV7-9 and TRBJ2-3): DTGVSQNPRHKITKRGQNVTFRCDPISEHNRLYWYRQTLGQGPEFLTYFQNEAQLEKSRLLSDRFSAERPKGSFSTLEIQRTEQGDSAMYLCASSFYLGGTQYFGPGTRLTVL.

This clonotype was counted between two and nine times. The chain combines TRBV12-3 or TRBV12-4 with TRBJ2-3; maybe TRBD1 (5 bases). V was cut by 6 bases and J by 9 bases, with 10 bases left in between. CDR3 length: 11 residues. The CDR3 nucleotides read TGTGCCAGCAGGCGAGACAGCACGCAGTATTTT. Protein: CASRRDSTQYF.

There are a few counts of this clonotype. The chain uses TRBV5-1 and TRBJ2-1; 12 bases map to TRBD2. J was trimmed by 9 bases and V by 0 bases; bases with no gene match: 4. CDR1 and CDR2 (germline): SGHRS, YFSETQ. The CDR3 consists of 15 residues. This chain's CDR3 is CASSLGLAGASEQFF. CDR3 DNA sequence: TGCGCCAGCAGCTTGGGACTAGCGGGAGCCAGTGAGCAGTTCTTC.